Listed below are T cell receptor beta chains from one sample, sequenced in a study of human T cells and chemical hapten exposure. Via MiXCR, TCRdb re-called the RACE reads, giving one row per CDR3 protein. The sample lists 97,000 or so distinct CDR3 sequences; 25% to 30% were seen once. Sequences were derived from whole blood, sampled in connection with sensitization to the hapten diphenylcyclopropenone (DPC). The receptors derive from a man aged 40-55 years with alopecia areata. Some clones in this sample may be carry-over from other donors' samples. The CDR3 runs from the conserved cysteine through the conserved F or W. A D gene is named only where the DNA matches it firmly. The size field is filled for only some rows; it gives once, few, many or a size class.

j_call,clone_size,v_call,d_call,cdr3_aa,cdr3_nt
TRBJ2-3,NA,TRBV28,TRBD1,CASRPQGAGDTQYF,TGTGCCAGCAGACCACAGGGGGCTGGCGATACGCAGTATTTT
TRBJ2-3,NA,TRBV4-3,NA,CASSQGVSPSSDTDTQYF,TGCGCCAGCAGCCAAGGGGTTAGTCCCTCTTCGGACACAGATACGCAGTATTTT
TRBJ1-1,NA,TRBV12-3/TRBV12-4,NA,CASSISPGDTEAFF,TGTGCCAGCAGTATCTCGCCCGGGGACACTGAAGCTTTCTTT
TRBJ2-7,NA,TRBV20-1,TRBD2,CSARVAAGGEQYF,TGCAGTGCTAGAGTAGCGGCGGGGGGCGAGCAGTACTTC
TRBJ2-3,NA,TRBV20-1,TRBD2,CSAPLAGVSDTQYF,TGCAGCGCACCACTAGCGGGAGTATCAGATACGCAGTATTTT
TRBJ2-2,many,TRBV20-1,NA,CSARGGSTGELFF,TGCAGTGCTAGAGGAGGGTCCACCGGGGAGCTGTTTTTT
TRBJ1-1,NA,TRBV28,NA,CASSVTAMNTEAFF,TGTGCCAGCAGTGTGACAGCCATGAACACTGAAGCTTTCTTT
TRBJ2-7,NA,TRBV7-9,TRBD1,CASSFVDRGEDEQYF,TGTGCCAGCAGCTTCGTAGACAGGGGTGAGGACGAGCAGTACTTC
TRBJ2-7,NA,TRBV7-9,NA,CASSLGIRDEQYF,TGTGCCAGCAGCTTGGGGATACGGGACGAGCAGTACTTC
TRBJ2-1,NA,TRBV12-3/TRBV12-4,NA,CASSFGQSNRNEQFF,TGTGCCAGCAGTTTTGGCCAGTCTAATCGTAATGAGCAGTTCTTC
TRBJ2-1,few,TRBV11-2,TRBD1,CASSWTGGELF,TGTGCCAGCAGCTGGACAGGGGGTGAGCTCTTC
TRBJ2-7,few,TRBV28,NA,CASSPSRAPSWYF,TGTGCCAGCAGCCCCTCACGCGCCCCAAGTTGGTACTTC
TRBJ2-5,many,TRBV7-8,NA,CASSLDQETQYF,TGTGCCAGCAGCTTAGACCAAGAGACCCAGTACTTC
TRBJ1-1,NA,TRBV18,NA,CASSPWGNTEAFF,TGTGCCAGCTCACCGTGGGGGAACACTGAAGCTTTCTTT
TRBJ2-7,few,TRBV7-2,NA,CASSLGSRPFEQYF,TGTGCCAGCAGCTTAGGTAGCAGGCCCTTTGAGCAGTACTTC
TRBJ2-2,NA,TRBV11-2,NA,CASSLDAEEWGELFF,TGTGCCAGCAGCTTGGACGCTGAGGAATGGGGGGAGCTGTTTTTT
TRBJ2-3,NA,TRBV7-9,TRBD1,CASSLGTTGVPVGDTQYF,TGTGCCAGCAGCTTAGGGACCACAGGGGTGCCGGTCGGAGATACGCAGTATTTT
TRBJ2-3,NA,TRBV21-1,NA,CASSGLLAGGLDTQYF,TGTGCCAGCAGCGGTTTGTTAGCGGGAGGATTAGATACGCAGTATTTT
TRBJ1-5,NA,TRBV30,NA,CAWSVYGPNQPQHF,TGTGCCTGGAGTGTATATGGCCCTAATCAGCCCCAGCATTTT
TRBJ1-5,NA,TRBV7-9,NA,CASSLTGPNQPQHF,TGTGCCAGCAGCTTAACAGGACCCAATCAGCCCCAGCATTTT
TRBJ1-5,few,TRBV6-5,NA,CASSYSIPQGSQPQHF,TGTGCCAGCAGTTACTCGATCCCGCAGGGGAGTCAGCCCCAGCATTTT
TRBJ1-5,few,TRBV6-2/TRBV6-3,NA,CASSRPPNQPQHF,TGTGCCAGCAGTCGTCCACCCAATCAGCCCCAGCATTTT
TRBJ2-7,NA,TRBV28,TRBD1,CASSSSGTGTYEQYF,TGTGCCAGCAGTTCCTCCGGGACAGGGACCTACGAGCAGTACTTC
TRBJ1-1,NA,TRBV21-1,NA,CASSKREDDRGGEAFF,TGTGCCAGCAGCAAACGGGAAGATGACAGGGGCGGTGAAGCTTTCTTT
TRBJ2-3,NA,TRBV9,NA,CASSVDSPASTDTQYF,TGTGCCAGCAGCGTAGATTCCCCGGCTAGCACAGATACGCAGTATTTT
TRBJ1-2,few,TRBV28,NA,CASKRQGSSNYGYTF,TGTGCCAGCAAACGGCAGGGTTCTTCTAACTATGGCTACACCTTC
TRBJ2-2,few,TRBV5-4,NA,CASSLDPSRNTGELFF,TGTGCCAGCAGCTTGGATCCTAGCAGGAACACCGGGGAGCTGTTTTTT
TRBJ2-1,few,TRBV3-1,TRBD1,CASSQVGTGNDEQFF,TGTGCCAGCAGCCAAGTCGGGACAGGGAACGATGAGCAGTTCTTC
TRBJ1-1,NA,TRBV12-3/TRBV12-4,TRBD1,CASSSRQGASNTEAFF,TGTGCCAGCAGTTCCCGACAGGGGGCGTCGAACACTGAAGCTTTCTTT
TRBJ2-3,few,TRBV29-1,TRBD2,CSVEGGRSTDTQYF,TGCAGCGTTGAGGGCGGGAGATCAACAGATACGCAGTATTTT
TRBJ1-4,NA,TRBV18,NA,CASSMTGTKNEKLFF,TGTGCCAGCTCCATGACCGGGACAAAGAATGAAAAACTGTTTTTT
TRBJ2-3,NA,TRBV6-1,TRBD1,CASSLQGADTQYF,TGTGCCAGCAGCCTACAGGGGGCCGATACGCAGTATTTT
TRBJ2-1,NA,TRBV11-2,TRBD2,CASSFRGGSTDTNEQFF,TGTGCCAGCAGCTTCCGCGGGGGATCAACCGATACCAATGAGCAGTTCTTC
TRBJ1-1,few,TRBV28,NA,CASSLGGTTEAFF,TGTGCCAGCAGTTTAGGGGGGACCACTGAAGCTTTCTTT
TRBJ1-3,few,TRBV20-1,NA,CSARVPAGQGNSGNTIYF,TGCAGTGCTAGAGTCCCCGCGGGTCAGGGCAACTCTGGAAACACCATATATTTT
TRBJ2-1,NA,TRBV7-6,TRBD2,CASSLVELAGGGEQFF,TGTGCCAGCAGCTTAGTGGAACTAGCGGGGGGCGGGGAGCAGTTCTTC
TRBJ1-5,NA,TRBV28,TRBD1,CASMPGTGGGQPQHF,TGTGCCAGCATGCCCGGGACAGGGGGCGGTCAGCCCCAGCATTTT
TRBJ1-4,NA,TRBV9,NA,CASSAGPAREKLFF,TGTGCCAGCAGCGCCGGACCGGCCAGGGAAAAACTGTTTTTT
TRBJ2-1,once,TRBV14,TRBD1,CASSQLGQGAYNEQFF,TGTGCCAGCAGCCAACTAGGACAGGGGGCTTACAATGAGCAGTTCTTC
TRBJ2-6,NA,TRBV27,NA,CASSFWSSGANVLTF,TGTGCCAGCAGTTTTTGGAGCTCTGGGGCCAACGTCCTGACTTTC
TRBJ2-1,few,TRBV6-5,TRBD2,CASHGTSGRGSYNEQFF,TGTGCCAGTCACGGGACTAGCGGGAGGGGGTCCTACAATGAGCAGTTCTTC
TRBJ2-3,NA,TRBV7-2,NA,CASSLGLFGRADTQYF,TGTGCCAGCAGCTTAGGACTCTTCGGACGAGCAGATACGCAGTATTTT
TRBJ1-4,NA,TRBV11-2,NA,CASSPRRGATNEKLFF,TGTGCCAGCAGCCCCCGGAGGGGGGCAACTAATGAAAAACTGTTTTTT
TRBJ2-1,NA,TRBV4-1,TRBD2,CATSEVTSGRHEQFF,TGCGCCACCTCTGAGGTCACTAGCGGGAGGCATGAGCAGTTCTTC
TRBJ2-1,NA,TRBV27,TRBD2,CASSLLLAPYNEQFF,TGTGCCAGCAGTTTACTACTAGCGCCCTACAATGAGCAGTTCTTC
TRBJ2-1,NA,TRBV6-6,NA,CASSYGKQGANEQFF,TGTGCCAGCAGTTACGGGAAACAGGGTGCGAATGAGCAGTTCTTC
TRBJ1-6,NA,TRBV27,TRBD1,CASRKMTGGGYNSPLHF,TGTGCCAGCAGGAAGATGACAGGGGGAGGTTATAATTCACCCCTCCACTTT
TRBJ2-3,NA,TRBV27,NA,CASSLWGPTDTQYF,TGTGCCAGCAGTTTATGGGGCCCCACAGATACGCAGTATTTT
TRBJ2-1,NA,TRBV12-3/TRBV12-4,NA,CASSSGLSFYNEQFF,TGTGCCAGCAGTTCGGGACTTTCGTTTTACAATGAGCAGTTCTTC
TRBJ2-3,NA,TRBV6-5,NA,CASRPATSTDTQYF,TGTGCCAGTCGACCGGCCACAAGCACAGATACGCAGTATTTT